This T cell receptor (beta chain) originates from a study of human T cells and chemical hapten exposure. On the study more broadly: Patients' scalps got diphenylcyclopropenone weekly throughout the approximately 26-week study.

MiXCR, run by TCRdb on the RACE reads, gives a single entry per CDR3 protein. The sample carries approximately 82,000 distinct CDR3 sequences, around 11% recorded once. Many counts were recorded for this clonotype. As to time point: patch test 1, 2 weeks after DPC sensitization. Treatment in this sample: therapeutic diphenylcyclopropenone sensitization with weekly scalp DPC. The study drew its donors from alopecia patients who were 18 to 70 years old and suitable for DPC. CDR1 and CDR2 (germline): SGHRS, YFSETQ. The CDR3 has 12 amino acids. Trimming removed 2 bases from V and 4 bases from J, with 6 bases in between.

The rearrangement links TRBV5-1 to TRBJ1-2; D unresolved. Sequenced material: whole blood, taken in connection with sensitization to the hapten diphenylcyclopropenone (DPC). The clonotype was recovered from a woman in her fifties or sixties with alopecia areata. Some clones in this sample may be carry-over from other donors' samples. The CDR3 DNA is TGCGCCAGCAGCTTTGACACCTATGGCTACACCTTC. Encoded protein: CASSFDTYGYTF.